These 12 T cell receptor beta chains were all obtained from the same sample, sequenced in a study of identifying expanded T cells in peripheral blood. Here immunoSEQ multiplex PCR was the method, and the copy in TCRdb shows in-frame clones only, minus some. The data hold more than 80,000 clones, with 88% observed a single time. The sample taken for sequencing was blood. These receptor sequences come from a person aged 18 to 75 in good health.

This chain links TRBV28 with TRBJ1-1; no reliable D call. V was pared by 2 bases and J by 6 bases, with 10 bases between. In germline, CDR1 is MDHEN, CDR2 SYDVKM. The CDR3 is 13 residues long. CDR3 bases: TGTGCCAGCAGTTTAGGAGGGTACCCTGAAGCTTTCTTT. This translates into CASSLGGYPEAFF. The full variable domain, its missing parts supplied by reference TRBV28 and TRBJ1-1, is DVKVTQSSRYLVKRTGEKVFLECVQDMDHENMFWYRQDPGLGLRLIYFSYDVKMKEKGDIPEGYSVSREKKERFSLILESASTNQTSMYLCASSLGGYPEAFFGQGTRLTVV.

This clone appeared a few times. J is TRBJ2-4 and V is TRBV9; D may correspond to TRBD1 or TRBD2 (5 bases each). The CDR3 extends over 16 amino acids. Germline V gives CDR1 SGDLS, CDR2 YYNGEE. Trimming took off 7 bases at V and 0 bases at J, with 17 bases between the two ends. This CDR3 reads CASSPVGVLAKNIQYF. The CDR3 DNA sequence: TGTGCCAGCTCCCCGGTGGGGGTACTAGCCAAAAACATTCAGTACTTC. Full variable domain (outside the CDR3, taken from reference TRBV9 and TRBJ2-4): DSGVTQTPKHLITATGQRVTLRCSPRSGDLSVYWYQQSLDQGLQFLIQYYNGEERAKGNILERFSAQQFPDLHSELNLSSLELGDSALYFCASSPVGVLAKNIQYFGAGTRLSVL.

The V call is TRBV7-2, the J call TRBJ2-2; TRBD2 is a possible D gene (6 bases). CDR3 length: 15 residues. V was shortened by 1 base and J by 6 bases, with 12 bases between the two germline ends. Germline V gives CDR1 SGHTA, CDR2 FQGNSA. DNA of the CDR3: TGTGCCAGCAGCTTAGGTGGCGGGATAGCCGGGGAGCTGTTTTTT. It specifies CASSLGGGIAGELFF.

In this sample, this clone turned up once. The chain carries TRBV2 and TRBJ2-2; TRBD2 agrees at 12 bases. The V gene's germline CDR1 is SNHLY and CDR2 FYNNEI. The CDR3 consists of 16 residues. V shed 4 bases, J shed 2 bases, and the junction held 2 bases outside the gene matches. In nucleotides, the CDR3 is TGTGCCAGCAGTGGGACTAGCGGGGCCAACACCGGGGAGCTGTTTTTT. This gives the protein CASSGTSGANTGELFF.

This clone has just a few counts. The chain employs TRBV6-4 and TRBJ2-2, with D perhaps TRBD2 (5 bases). The CDR3 extends over 14 amino acids. Per the germline V gene, CDR1 is MRHNA and CDR2 is SNTAGT. The V end was cut by 2 bases, the J end by 6 bases, with 10 bases between. DNA of the CDR3: TGTGCCAGCAGTGACGACGGGGAACCCGGGGAGCTGTTTTTT. Encoded protein: CASSDDGEPGELFF.

The chain joins TRBV9 to TRBJ2-3; 8 nucleotides line up with TRBD2. After removal of 2 bases from V and 2 bases from J, the junction contained 7 bases not matched to a gene. The CDR3 loop spans 16 amino acids. Germline V CDR1 and CDR2: SGDLS, YYNGEE. CDR3 sequence (DNA): TGTGCCAGCAGCGTCGAAGCGGGAGCGGTCACAGATACGCAGTATTTT. It encodes CASSVEAGAVTDTQYF. Variable domain in full (rest from reference TRBV9 and TRBJ2-3): DSGVTQTPKHLITATGQRVTLRCSPRSGDLSVYWYQQSLDQGLQFLIQYYNGEERAKGNILERFSAQQFPDLHSELNLSSLELGDSALYFCASSVEAGAVTDTQYFGPGTRLTVL.

The chain recombines TRBV6-5 with TRBJ1-2; weak D call: TRBD1 (6 bases). The CDR3 covers 14 residues. Germline V gene lookup returns CDR1 MNHEY and CDR2 SVGAGI. The ends were cut back, 4 bases at V and 3 bases at J, with 12 bases in the middle. The CDR3 region has the DNA TGTGCCAGCAGTTCCGAAACAGGGTACTATGGCTACACCTTC. It encodes CASSSETGYYGYTF.

The rearrangement uses TRBV5-1 and TRBJ2-5, with D perhaps matching TRBD1 (6 bases). The CDR3 loop spans 16 amino acids. Germline values: CDR1 SGHRS, CDR2 YFSETQ. Trimming removed 2 bases at V and 1 base at J, with 15 bases between. CDR3 loop: CASSLIFSGAQETQYF. CDR3 bases: TGCGCCAGCAGCTTAATATTTTCAGGGGCCCAAGAGACCCAGTACTTC.

The chain has TRBV2 and TRBJ1-5; tentatively, D is TRBD1 (5 bases). The CDR3 is made up of 14 amino acids. V gave up 8 bases and J gave up 6 bases, with 17 bases separating them. Germline CDR1 reads SNHLY; CDR2 reads FYNNEI. The CDR3 DNA is TGTGCCAGCCTCGGGGACCTGGGGGGTCAGCCCCAGCATTTT. This codes for CASLGDLGGQPQHF.

This chain links TRBV28 with TRBJ2-7, with 7 nucleotides matching TRBD2. After removal of 5 bases from V and 0 bases from J, the junction contained 10 bases not matched to a gene. CDR1 and CDR2 (germline): MDHEN, SYDVKM. The CDR3 runs 16 residues. CDR3 sequence reads: CASSNDSSGGSYEQYF. Written as DNA, the CDR3 is TGTGCCAGCAGTAACGACTCTAGCGGAGGCTCCTACGAGCAGTACTTC.

The chain is built from TRBV5-4 and TRBJ1-1; D is unclear. CDR1 SGHNT and CDR2 YYREEE come from the germline V gene (reference sequence). With 0 bases removed from V and 2 bases from J, the gap between germline ends came to 11 bases. The CDR3 is 15 residues long. CDR3 region: CASSLAGQTNTEAFF. The CDR3 DNA is TGTGCCAGCAGCTTGGCCGGGCAGACCAACACTGAAGCTTTCTTT.

The chain carries TRBV9 and TRBJ2-7; TRBD1 aligns across 10 bases. Germline V gene data show CDR1 as SGDLS and CDR2 as YYNGEE. Trimming cost V 4 bases and J 3 bases; bases outside gene matches: 4. The CDR3 length is 14 residues. This CDR3 reads CASSPWTGGYEQYF. In nucleotides, the CDR3 is TGTGCCAGCAGCCCGTGGACAGGGGGCTACGAGCAGTACTTC.